Shown below are 30 T cell receptor beta chains from a single sample sequenced in a study of identical twins. MiXCR, run by TCRdb on the 5' RACE reads, gives a single entry per CDR3 protein. This table has about 190,000 distinct CDR3 sequences, 15% appearing once. The same data also went into a second study, on T cells expressing NK-cell markers.

The sequenced sample was CD8+ T cells sorted from blood. Every receptor here comes from a woman aged 18-29 years in good health.

Turning to this clonotype: The germline gene is not matched at one end of the junction; a read error may be the cause. The chain carries TRBV5-5 and TRBJ2-5, with D possibly being TRBD1 or TRBD2 (5 bases each). The V gene's germline CDR1 is SGHKS and CDR2 YYEKEE (reference sequence). The CDR3 runs to 16 residues. The CDR3 protein is CASSFTDLLGRESQYF. As DNA, the CDR3 is TGTGCCAGCAGCTTTACGGACCTCCTGGGACGAGAGTCCCAGTACTTC.

V is TRBV11-2 and J is TRBJ2-5; the D gene is possibly TRBD1 (6 bases). Trimming left V 3 bases short and J 5 bases short, with 16 bases between. This CDR3 contains 15 residues. Germline assignment: CDR1 SGHAT and CDR2 FQNNGV. This chain's CDR3 is CASSLIQGTMETQYF. The DNA for the CDR3 is TGTGCCAGCAGCTTGATACAGGGTACTATGGAGACCCAGTACTTC.

The chain employs TRBV7-9 and TRBJ2-7, with D uncertain. The CDR3 contains 12 residues. Between the trimmed V and J ends, which lost 8 bases and 1 base, there was a span of 9 bases. CDR1 and CDR2 from the germline V gene are SEHNR and FQNEAQ (reference sequence). Here the CDR3 reads CASSRASYEQYF. As DNA, the CDR3 is TGTGCCAGCTCCCGCGCATCCTACGAGCAGTACTTC.

CDR3 DNA: TGCAGTGCTAGAGACGCCGGGACAGGGGGAACAGATACGCAGTATTTT. Its translation: CSARDAGTGGTDTQYF. The chain combines TRBV20-1 with TRBJ2-3, with TRBD1 matching 11 bases. Germline V gene sequence: CDR1 DFQATT, CDR2 SNEGSKA (reference sequence). CDR3 length: 16 amino acids. V lost 0 bases, J lost 3 bases, and 5 bases stayed unmatched.

The J gene is TRBJ2-1, the V gene TRBV15; no clear D gene. The CDR3 is 13 residues long. Trimming removed 8 bases at V and 4 bases at J, with 12 bases between. Germline assignment: CDR1 LNHNV and CDR2 YYDKDF (reference sequence). CDR3 amino acids: CATPPNPYNEQFF. The CDR3 DNA sequence: TGTGCCACCCCTCCTAATCCTTACAATGAGCAGTTCTTC. The full variable domain, with the rest looked up from reference TRBV15 and TRBJ2-1, is DAMVIQNPRYQVTQFGKPVTLSCSQTLNHNVMYWYQQKSSQAPKLLFHYYDKDFNNEADTPDNFQSRRPNTSFCFLDIRSPGLGDTAMYLCATPPNPYNEQFFGPGTRLTVL.

Here the CDR3 reads CASSQDRQGTRATF. DNA of the CDR3: TGTGCCAGCAGCCAAGATAGGCAGGGGACCCGAGCCACCTTC. The V gene is TRBV3-1, the J gene TRBJ1-2; a possible D gene is TRBD1 (6 bases). The CDR3 has 14 amino acids. V was pared by 0 bases and J by 13 bases, with 18 bases between. Per the germline V gene, CDR1 is LGHDT and CDR2 is YNNKEL (reference sequence).

The V and J genes are TRBV6-1 and TRBJ2-5, with D maybe TRBD2 (5 bases). Trimming took off 4 bases at V and 5 bases at J, with 11 bases between the two ends. Germline V gene data show CDR1 as MNHNS and CDR2 as SASEGT. The CDR3 has 13 residues. CDR3 amino acids: CASSAPGEETQYF. CDR3 DNA sequence: TGTGCCAGCAGTGCTCCTGGGGAGGAGACCCAGTACTTC.

This rearrangement joins TRBV11-1 to TRBJ1-2, with D unresolved. CDR1 is SGHAT, CDR2 FQDESV, per germline (reference sequence). CDR3 length equals 13 residues. V lost 7 bases, J lost 4 bases, and 13 bases lay in between. Here the CDR3 DNA reads TGTGCCAGCAAGCAGACTGGCGGCTATGGCTACACCTTC. Translation gives CASKQTGGYGYTF. Filled out from reference TRBV11-1 and TRBJ1-2, the complete variable domain reads EAEVAQSPRYKITEKSQAVAFWCDPISGHATLYWYRQILGQGPELLVQFQDESVVDDSQLPKDRFSAERLKGVDSTLKIQPAELGDSAMYLCASKQTGGYGYTFGSGTRLTVV.

This chain links TRBV7-9 with TRBJ2-5; D uncertain. The germline gives CDR1 SEHNR, CDR2 FQNEAQ (reference sequence). CDR3 length equals 13 residues. V was cut by 8 bases and J by 2 bases, with 12 bases left in between. The CDR3 is CASLTPAQETQYF. CDR3 sequence (DNA): TGTGCCAGCCTTACACCTGCGCAAGAGACCCAGTACTTC.

This chain uses TRBV27 with TRBJ2-3; TRBD2 agrees at 12 bases. Looked up from germline, CDR1 is MNHEY and CDR2 is SMNVEV (reference sequence). The CDR3 extends over 18 amino acids. The ends lost 2 bases at V and 0 bases at J; junction bases unmatched: 6. This CDR3 reads CASSLILAGGGSTDTQYF. For the CDR3, the DNA is TGTGCCAGCAGTTTAATCCTAGCGGGAGGGGGGAGCACAGATACGCAGTATTTT.

In its sample, this clonotype was seen a few times. The chain uses TRBV18 and TRBJ1-2, with 7 bases that match TRBD1. This CDR3 region has 15 residues. The V gene's germline CDR1 is KGHSH and CDR2 LQKENI. V lost 2 bases to trimming and J lost 4 bases; unmatched junction nucleotides: 7. CDR3 in amino acids: CASSPNRGFGYGYTF. CDR3 nucleotides: TGTGCCAGCTCACCAAACAGGGGATTCGGCTATGGCTACACCTTC.

V usage is TRBV10-3 and J usage is TRBJ1-1; 7 bases line up with TRBD1. CDR1 ENHRY and CDR2 SYGVKD come from the germline V gene. There are 14 residues in the CDR3. V was pared by 5 bases and J by 4 bases, with 7 bases of the junction left unmatched. The CDR3: CAISSNRQGTEAFF. CDR3 DNA: TGTGCCATCAGTTCCAACCGACAGGGCACTGAAGCTTTCTTT.

This clonotype showed up just a few times. V gene TRBV9 combines with J gene TRBJ2-7; maybe TRBD2 (5 bases). The V end was cut by 0 bases, the J end by 3 bases, with 10 bases between. Per the germline V gene, CDR1 is SGDLS and CDR2 is YYNGEE. The CDR3 has 14 amino acids. CDR3: CASSVGELDYEQYF. In nucleotides, the CDR3 is TGTGCCAGCAGCGTAGGGGAGCTGGACTACGAGCAGTACTTC.

This clonotype was found a few times. The chain employs TRBV12-5 and TRBJ2-7; D gene ambiguous. The germline V and J ends were trimmed by 4 bases and 4 bases, with 8 bases remaining between them. The CDR3 spans 12 residues. CDR1 is LGHNT, CDR2 FRNRAP, per germline. The CDR3 region is CASGSESYEQYF. In DNA, the CDR3 is TGTGCTAGTGGTTCCGAGTCGTACGAGCAGTACTTC.

The rearrangement uses TRBV4-3 and TRBJ2-1, with 11 bases matching TRBD2. V gave up 4 bases and J gave up 6 bases; unmatched junction bases: 5. The CDR3 has 15 amino acids. The germline V gene has CDR1 LGHNA and CDR2 YSLEER. DNA for the CDR3: TGCGCCAGCAGCCCGTACACTAGCGGGAGCAATGAGCAGTTCTTC. Translated, it gives CASSPYTSGSNEQFF.

The chain combines TRBV28 with TRBJ2-7, with D possibly called TRBD1 or TRBD2 (5 bases each). The CDR3 sequence is 13 residues long. The germline V and J ends were trimmed by 10 bases and 5 bases, with 18 bases remaining between them. Looked up from germline, CDR1 is MDHEN and CDR2 is SYDVKM. The CDR3 region has the DNA TGTGCCATCGTTCGGCGAGGGGACCACGAGCAGTACTTC. Translation: CAIVRRGDHEQYF.

The V call is TRBV2, the J call TRBJ2-6; D gene unclear. This CDR3 has 14 residues. Trimming removed 5 bases from V and 2 bases from J, with 7 bases in between. CDR1 SNHLY and CDR2 FYNNEI come from the germline V gene. The CDR3 DNA reads as TGTGCCAGCAGTACCTTTCCTGGGGCCAACGTCCTGACTTTC. It is translated as CASSTFPGANVLTF.

The gene calls are TRBV7-9 and TRBJ1-1, with D tentatively TRBD1 (5 bases). CDR1 and CDR2 (germline): SEHNR, FQNEAQ (reference sequence). V was pared by 8 bases and J by 5 bases, with 6 bases between. The CDR3 consists of 10 residues. The CDR3 protein is CASAGTEAFF. In DNA, the CDR3 is TGTGCCAGCGCAGGGACTGAAGCTTTCTTT.

This chain uses TRBV2 with TRBJ1-1; D call uncertain. The CDR3 has 13 residues. V lost 7 bases and J 0 bases, leaving 9 bases between the germline ends. From germline, CDR1 is SNHLY and CDR2 FYNNEI. The DNA of the CDR3 is TGTGCCAGCATGGTGGTGCTGAACACTGAAGCTTTCTTT. Its protein product is CASMVVLNTEAFF.

The V gene is TRBV7-9, the J gene TRBJ2-3, with 10 bases fitting TRBD1. Germline CDR1 reads SEHNR; CDR2 reads FQNEAQ (reference sequence). The CDR3 has 15 residues. V gave up 3 bases and J gave up 4 bases; unmatched junction bases: 4. The CDR3 coding sequence is TGTGCCAGCAGCTTCCGGGACAGGGGAGCAGATACGCAGTATTTT. It codes for CASSFRDRGADTQYF.

This clonotype came up many times. The V gene is TRBV11-3, the J gene TRBJ1-1, with D possibly matching TRBD1 (6 bases). Germline CDR1 SGHNT, CDR2 YENEEA. The CDR3 is made up of 16 amino acids. Deletions cut 4 bases from V and 0 bases from J, with 15 bases between. DNA of the CDR3: TGTGCCAGCAGCTCCCAGGGGAGAAATATGAACACTGAAGCTTTCTTT. It yields the protein CASSSQGRNMNTEAFF.

The rearrangement uses TRBV7-6 and TRBJ2-7, with no clear D. The germline V gene encodes CDR1 SGHVS and CDR2 FNYEAQ. With 5 bases removed from V and 1 base from J, the gap between germline ends came to 9 bases. CDR3 length: 13 amino acids. DNA of the CDR3: TGTGCCAGCAGCCCCGGCATATCCTACGAGCAGTACTTC. Encoded protein: CASSPGISYEQYF.

This rearrangement joins TRBV5-1 to TRBJ2-7; maybe TRBD1 (6 bases). The CDR3 length is 15 residues. Trimming cost V 0 bases and J 3 bases, with 13 bases left between them. The germline V gene has CDR1 SGHRS and CDR2 YFSETQ. The CDR3 nucleotides read TGCGCCAGCAGCTTGGCGAGGGACACTTACTACGAGCAGTACTTC. Protein product: CASSLARDTYYEQYF.

This clonotype was detected a few times. The chain links TRBV7-9 to TRBJ2-7, with D perhaps matching TRBD1 (6 bases). V was trimmed by 5 bases and J by 2 bases, leaving 16 bases between them. CDR1 and CDR2 from the germline V gene are SEHNR and FQNEAQ (reference sequence). This CDR3 has 15 amino acids. DNA of the CDR3: TGTGCCAGCAGCGTACAGGGTTCTACTCCCTACGAGCAGTACTTC. Translating gives CASSVQGSTPYEQYF.

The chain links TRBV6-2 or TRBV6-3 to TRBJ2-2; D is unclear. V was cut by 8 bases and J by 3 bases, with 7 bases left in between. Germline lookup yields CDR1 MNHEY and CDR2 SVGEGT. The CDR3 runs 12 residues. The CDR3 loop is CASFAYTGELFF. CDR3 DNA: TGTGCCAGCTTTGCGTACACCGGGGAGCTGTTTTTT.

This clonotype was observed a few times. The chain recombines TRBV29-1 with TRBJ1-1, with D hard to call. V lost 5 bases to trimming and J lost 8 bases, with 15 bases between them. Germline assignment: CDR1 SQVTM and CDR2 ANQGSEA. The CDR3 length is 12 residues. DNA for the CDR3: TGCAGCGTTATTGTGCGGAGGAGGGAAGCTTTCTTT. It translates to CSVIVRRREAFF.

This clonotype was recorded a few times. The genes are TRBV7-9 and TRBJ2-3; 9 positions agree with TRBD1. The germline CDR1 and CDR2 sequences are SEHNR and FQNEAQ (reference sequence). V dropped 4 bases and J dropped 2; count of bases not matched to a gene: 4. The CDR3 covers 15 residues. The CDR3 DNA reads TGTGCCAGCAGCTCCCGGGACAGGGACACAGATACGCAGTATTTT. Protein product: CASSSRDRDTDTQYF.

This clonotype was observed many times. The chain joins TRBV29-1 to TRBJ1-1; D gene uncertain. The germline V gene has CDR1 SQVTM and CDR2 ANQGSEA. V lost 7 bases, J lost 7 bases, and 16 bases lay in between. This CDR3 is built from 12 residues. Written as DNA, the CDR3 is TGCAGCGCCGGAGAGGGTGGAGTTGAAGCTTTCTTT. Protein sequence: CSAGEGGVEAFF.

This clonotype showed up just a few times. The rearrangement uses TRBV6-5 and TRBJ1-4; D is undetermined. Germline CDR1 MNHEY, CDR2 SVGAGI. The CDR3 is made up of 14 amino acids. V dropped 5 bases and J dropped 8 bases, with 15 bases sitting between them. The CDR3 nucleotides are TGTGCCAGCAGTCACCCCCGGGTTTCGGAAAAACTGTTTTTT. Its translation is CASSHPRVSEKLFF.

This clonotype has a handful of counts. The genes are TRBV9 and TRBJ2-7, with D possibly being TRBD2 (6 bases). Per the germline V gene, CDR1 is SGDLS and CDR2 is YYNGEE. This CDR3 has 13 residues. V dropped 4 bases and J dropped 5 bases, with 13 bases sitting between them. CDR3 coding DNA: TGTGCCAGCAGCTACGCCGGGGGAGACGAGCAGTACTTC. The encoded protein is CASSYAGGDEQYF.